The next 2 T cell receptor beta chains were all read from a single sample in a study of shared clonotypes between healthy human individuals. The data were produced by immunoSEQ multiplex PCR, yet TCRdb's version contains in-frame clones alone and is incomplete. The sample records 550,000 to 800,000 clones, roughly 88% being singletons. Sequencing was performed on memory CD8+ T cells from PBMCs. As to subset: CD45RO+ cells pooled with CCR7-negative TemRA cells. The receptors derive from a man in his late teens or twenties in good health. Some clones in this sample may be carry-over from other donors' samples.

This sequence joins TRBV11-2 and TRBJ2-5; TRBD2 matches at 8 bases. J lost 5 bases, V lost 4 bases, and 12 bases had no gene match. This CDR3 has 16 residues. Germline CDR1 SGHAT, CDR2 FQNNGV. CDR3 protein: CASSSPEREYVETQYF. The CDR3 DNA is TGTGCCAGCAGCTCTCCCGAGCGGGAGTATGTGGAGACCCAGTACTTC.

The chain carries TRBV7-8 and TRBJ2-1; 9 nucleotides match TRBD2. The germline V gene has CDR1 SGHVS and CDR2 FQNEAQ. Trimming cost V 1 base and J 5 bases; bases outside gene matches: 3. CDR3 length: 15 residues. CDR3 loop: CASSLVAGVNNEQFF. The CDR3 nucleotides are TGTGCCAGCAGCTTAGTAGCGGGAGTGAACAATGAGCAGTTCTTC.